The 2 T cell receptor beta chains reported below all come from one sample, sequenced in a study of blood T cell repertoires in COVID-19. Generated by immunoSEQ multiplex PCR, the TCRdb table keeps only in-frame clones and is missing some. The data hold a few hundred thousand clones, with about 89% observed a single time. The sample consisted of PBMCs or T cells enriched from blood (not recorded which). The receptors here all came from a middle-aged woman who had recovered from COVID-19.

The chain uses TRBV7-3 and TRBJ2-1; 8 bases agree with TRBD1. The CDR3 spans 15 residues. J lost 11 bases, V lost 2 bases, and 11 bases had no gene match. Germline-derived CDR1 and CDR2 are SGHTA and FQGTGA. The CDR3 nucleotides are TGTGCCAGCAGCTTACGCCCAGGGGGCGGGGTGCAGCAGTTCTTC. Its protein product is CASSLRPGGGVQQFF.

This chain links TRBV27 with TRBJ2-7, with TRBD2 identical over 8 bases. The CDR3 extends over 16 amino acids. The germline CDR1 and CDR2 sequences are MNHEY and SMNVEV (reference sequence). J lost 0 bases, V lost 6 bases, and 10 bases had no gene match. This chain's CDR3 is CASSSIAGIVSYEQYF. The DNA of the CDR3 is TGTGCCAGCAGCTCAATAGCGGGGATTGTCTCCTACGAGCAGTACTTC.